The clone carrying this T cell receptor beta chain is a singleton in its sample. In the authors' methods: Estimation of nucleated cell counts was performed using reference gene primer amplification. Data came from immunoSEQ multiplex PCR; TCRdb stores just in-frame clones and leaves some out. That table furnishes V, J and clone size, whereas the DNA furnished D and trimming. The sample has under 150,000 clones; more than 60% are singletons. CDR3 length equals 15 residues. Germline V CDR1 and CDR2: MGHRA, YSYEKL. The germline V and J ends were trimmed by 0 bases and 1 base, with 9 bases remaining between them. This sample was taken from a study of blood T cell repertoires in COVID-19.

This receptor was obtained from an older man with acute or convalescent COVID-19. What was sequenced was peripheral blood. The V and J genes are TRBV4-1 and TRBJ1-2, with D perhaps TRBD1 (5 bases). CDR3 nucleotides: TGCGCCAGCAGCCAAGAGAGACAGCGTAACTATGGCTACACCTTC. This translates into CASSQERQRNYGYTF.